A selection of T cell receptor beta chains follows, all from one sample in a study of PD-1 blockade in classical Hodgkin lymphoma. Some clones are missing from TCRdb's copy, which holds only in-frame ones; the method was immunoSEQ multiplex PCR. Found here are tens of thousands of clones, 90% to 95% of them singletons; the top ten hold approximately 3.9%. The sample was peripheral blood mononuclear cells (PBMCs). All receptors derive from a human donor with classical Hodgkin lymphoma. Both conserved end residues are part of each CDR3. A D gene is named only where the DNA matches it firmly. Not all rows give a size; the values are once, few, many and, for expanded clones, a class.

CASSEISVNTEAFF | TGTGCCAGCAGTGAAATCTCAGTGAACACTGAAGCTTTCTTT | TRBV6-1 | - | - | TRBJ1-1
CASNGPGTNYGYTF | TGTGCCAGCAACGGGCCGGGCACAAACTATGGCTACACCTTC | TRBV28 | - | - | TRBJ1-2
CASSSLQGTFGTDTQYF | TGTGCCAGCAGTTCTTTACAGGGGACCTTCGGCACAGATACGCAGTATTTT | TRBV5-4 | - | TRBD1 | TRBJ2-3
CASSMYTGQLNTEAFF | TGTGCCAGTAGTATGTACACGGGACAGCTGAACACTGAAGCTTTCTTT | TRBV19 | - | TRBD1 | TRBJ1-1
CASSPRAGAYNEQFF | TGTGCCAGCAGCCCTCGGGCGGGCGCCTACAATGAGCAGTTCTTC | TRBV28 | - | - | TRBJ2-1
CASSPYTGGPQPNEQFF | TGCGCCAGCAGCCCTTATACAGGGGGGCCCCAGCCTAATGAGCAGTTCTTC | TRBV5-1 | - | TRBD1 | TRBJ2-1
CSVEVLEKLFF | TGCAGCGTTGAGGTACTAGAAAAACTGTTTTTT | TRBV29-1 | - | - | TRBJ1-4
CASSTSGGGTQYF | TGTGCCAGCTCAACTAGCGGGGGGGGCACGCAGTATTTT | TRBV27 | - | TRBD2 | TRBJ2-3
CASSLTPGAGNTIYF | TGCGCCAGCAGCTTGACCCCAGGGGCTGGAAACACCATATATTTT | TRBV5-1 | - | - | TRBJ1-3
CSVDPGQGNEQYF | TGCAGCGTTGACCCGGGGCAGGGGAACGAGCAGTACTTC | TRBV29-1 | - | - | TRBJ2-7
CASSPGQGYGYTF | TGCGCCAGCAGCCCGGGACAGGGCTATGGCTACACCTTC | TRBV5-1 | - | TRBD1 | TRBJ1-2
CASSSSQGGLGNNEQYF | TGTGCCAGCAGCTCCTCACAAGGCGGGCTGGGAAACAACGAGCAGTACTTC | TRBV7-6 | - | - | TRBJ2-7
CASNQGGTGANVLTF | TGTGCCAGCAACCAGGGGGGTACTGGGGCCAACGTCCTGACTTTC | TRBV9 | - | - | TRBJ2-6
CASSWDKPYEQYF | TGCGCCAGCAGCTGGGACAAACCCTACGAGCAGTACTTC | TRBV5-1 | large | - | TRBJ2-7
CASSRNGTGGSNQPQHF | TGTGCCAGCAGCCGAAACGGGACAGGGGGGAGCAATCAGCCCCAGCATTTT | TRBV12-1 | - | - | TRBJ1-5
CASSLVLAGGVDEQFF | TGTGCCAGCAGCTTAGTCCTAGCGGGAGGCGTAGATGAGCAGTTCTTC | TRBV11-3 | - | TRBD2 | TRBJ2-1
CASSETGTGGSYNEQFF | TGTGCCAGCAGCGAGACCGGGACAGGGGGGTCCTACAATGAGCAGTTCTTC | TRBV9 | - | TRBD1 | TRBJ2-1
CASSFRDTSGEQYF | TGTGCCAGCAGCTTCAGGGACACCTCAGGGGAGCAGTACTTC | TRBV5-6 | once | - | TRBJ2-7
CASRIGTSYEQYF | TGTGCCAGCAGGATCGGGACATCCTACGAGCAGTACTTC | TRBV21-1 | - | - | TRBJ2-7
CASSFVGRNNSPLHF | TGTGCCAGCAGCTTTGTTGGACGGAATAATTCACCCCTCCACTTT | TRBV7-9 | - | - | TRBJ1-6
CASSQELYGYTF | TGCGCCAGCAGCCAAGAATTATATGGCTACACCTTC | TRBV4-1 | - | - | TRBJ1-2
CASSYAGIYGYTF | TGTGCCAGCAGCTACGCCGGGATCTATGGCTACACCTTC | TRBV7-2 | once | - | TRBJ1-2
CASSLGRGLNYGYTF | TGTGCCAGCAGCTTAGGCAGGGGCTTAAACTATGGCTACACCTTC | TRBV7-3 | - | - | TRBJ1-2
CASSWGQGGNEQFF | TGCGCCAGCAGCTGGGGACAGGGGGGCAATGAGCAGTTCTTC | TRBV5-1 | - | TRBD1 | TRBJ2-1
CASAVYGETQYF | TGTGCCAGCGCGGTTTATGGAGAGACCCAGTACTTC | TRBV7-8 | few | - | TRBJ2-5
CASSQAGFSEAFF | TGCGCCAGCAGCCAGGCAGGGTTTTCTGAAGCTTTCTTT | TRBV4-3 | - | - | TRBJ1-1
CASSLGLAGYEQYF | TGTGCCAGCAGCTTAGGGCTAGCGGGATACGAGCAGTACTTC | TRBV7-2 | - | TRBD2 | TRBJ2-7
CASSPRDIGNTIYF | TGTGCCAGCAGCCCACGGGACATTGGAAACACCATATATTTT | TRBV11-2 | - | - | TRBJ1-3
CASSPLSSYNEQFF | TGTGCCAGCTCCCCATTAAGCTCCTACAATGAGCAGTTCTTC | TRBV6-5 | - | - | TRBJ2-1
CASSPQGLYNEQFF | TGTGCCAGCAGTCCCCAGGGACTCTACAATGAGCAGTTCTTC | TRBV6-1 | - | - | TRBJ2-1
CASSMGFARTLYNEQFF | TGTGCCAGTAGTATGGGTTTTGCCAGGACGCTTTACAATGAGCAGTTCTTC | TRBV19 | - | - | TRBJ2-1
CASSELGLAGRLAEQYF | TGCGCCAGCAGTGAGTTAGGACTAGCGGGACGACTGGCCGAGCAGTACTTC | TRBV10-1 | - | TRBD2 | TRBJ2-7
CASSQGHSQETQYF | TGTGCCAGCAGCCAAGGTCACAGTCAAGAGACCCAGTACTTC | TRBV4-2 | - | - | TRBJ2-5
CASSYSSGTGLMF | TGTGCCAGCAGTTACTCTTCCGGGACAGGCCTCATGTTC | TRBV6-5 | - | TRBD1 | TRBJ2-7
CASSYDRLRYTEAFF | TGTGCCAGCAGTTACGACAGGCTGAGGTACACTGAAGCTTTCTTT | TRBV6-5 | - | - | TRBJ1-1
CASSPKGLAGVSETQYF | TGTGCCAGCTCACCAAAAGGCCTAGCGGGGGTCTCCGAGACCCAGTACTTC | TRBV18 | - | TRBD2 | TRBJ2-5
CASTADLGNTIYF | TGTGCCAGCACGGCAGACCTTGGAAACACCATATATTTT | TRBV6-5 | - | - | TRBJ1-3
CASNNPRRPIYGYTF | TGTGCCAGCAACAACCCCCGGCGCCCAATCTATGGCTACACCTTC | TRBV21-1 | - | - | TRBJ1-2
CASSFIGLAHTDTQYF | TGTGCCAGCAGCTTCATTGGGCTAGCGCACACAGATACGCAGTATTTT | TRBV7-9 | - | - | TRBJ2-3